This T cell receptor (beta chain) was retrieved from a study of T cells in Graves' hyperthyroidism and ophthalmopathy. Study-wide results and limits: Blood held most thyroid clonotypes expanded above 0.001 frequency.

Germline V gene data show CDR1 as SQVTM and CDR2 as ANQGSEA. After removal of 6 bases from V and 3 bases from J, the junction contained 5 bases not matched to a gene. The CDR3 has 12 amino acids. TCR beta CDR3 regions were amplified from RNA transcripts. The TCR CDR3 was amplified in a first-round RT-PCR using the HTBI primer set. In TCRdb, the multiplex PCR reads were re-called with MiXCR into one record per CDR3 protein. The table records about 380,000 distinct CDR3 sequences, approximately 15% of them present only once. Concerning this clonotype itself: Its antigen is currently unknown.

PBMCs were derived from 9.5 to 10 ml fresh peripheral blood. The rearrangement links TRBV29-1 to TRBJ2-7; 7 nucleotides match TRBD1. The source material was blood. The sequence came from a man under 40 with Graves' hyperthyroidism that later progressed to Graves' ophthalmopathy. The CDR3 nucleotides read TGCAGCGTCCAGGGACAGCGCTACGAGCAGTACTTC. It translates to CSVQGQRYEQYF.